This entry lists 21 T cell receptor beta chains sequenced from one sample in a study of CD8 T cells in ankylosing spondylitis. Study-wide findings and caveats: Apparently characteristic of ankylosing spondylitis blood was a TCR beta motif (under ten highly homologous variants).

The antigens of these receptors remain unknown. TCRdb itself ran the 5' RACE reads through MiXCR, one entry per CDR3 protein. The sample comprises about 540,000 distinct CDR3 sequences, about 13% of which are singletons, and 6.8% rests with the top ten. Sequences were obtained from blood, either unsorted or a sorted T cell fraction (not recorded which). The receptors originated from a male donor with ankylosing spondylitis.

This clonotype was seen only a few times. The chain has TRBV5-5 and TRBJ2-1, with 7 bases lining up with TRBD2. From germline, CDR1 is SGHKS and CDR2 YYEKEE (reference sequence). V shed 4 bases and J 3 bases; nucleotides not matched to a gene: 10. CDR3 size: 16 residues. CDR3 sequence (DNA): TGTGCCAGCAGCGTTTCCGTGGGGAGGGTCTACAATGAGCAGTTCTTC. Amino acid sequence: CASSVSVGRVYNEQFF. Combining the CDR3 with reference TRBV5-5 and TRBJ2-1 gives the whole variable domain DAGVTQSPTHLIKTRGQQVTLRCSPISGHKSVSWYQQVLGQGPQFIFQYYEKEERGRGNFPDRFSARQFPNYSSELNVNALLLGDSALYLCASSVSVGRVYNEQFFGPGTRLTVL.

The V gene is TRBV11-2, the J gene TRBJ2-3; D uncertain. The V gene lost 5 bases and the J gene lost 2 bases, with 11 bases spanning the gap. In germline, CDR1 is SGHAT, CDR2 FQNNGV. This CDR3 spans 14 amino acids. CDR3 residues: CASSLVWATDTQYF. As DNA, the CDR3 is TGTGCCAGCAGCCTGGTGTGGGCCACAGATACGCAGTATTTT.

This clonotype was picked up a small number of times. The chain couples TRBV30 to TRBJ2-1; weak D call: TRBD2 (6 bases). This CDR3 has 13 amino acids. CDR1 and CDR2 (germline): GTSNPN, SVGIG (reference sequence). V lost 4 bases and J lost 6, with 13 bases in between. CDR3 residues: CAWKVVGGNEQFF. The CDR3 DNA is TGTGCCTGGAAAGTAGTGGGAGGCAATGAGCAGTTCTTC.

Judged by abundance, this clonotype is medium-sized (0.01 to 0.1%). The genes are TRBV15 and TRBJ2-3; D is undetermined. This CDR3 is 15 amino acids long. Trimming took off 3 bases at V and 4 bases at J, with 14 bases between the two ends. Germline CDR1 reads LNHNV; CDR2 reads YYDKDF (reference sequence). CDR3 loop: CATSSLTEASDTQYF. The CDR3, as DNA: TGTGCCACCAGCAGCCTGACGGAAGCATCAGATACGCAGTATTTT.

The chain is built from TRBV12-3 or TRBV12-4 and TRBJ1-1; tentatively, D is TRBD1 (6 bases). The CDR3 totals 14 residues. Trimming removed 5 bases from V and 0 bases from J, with 10 bases in between. CDR3 in DNA: TGTGCCAGCAGTACACAGGGTATGAACACTGAAGCTTTCTTT. This gives the protein CASSTQGMNTEAFF.

This clonotype was recorded at least ten times. The chain combines TRBV7-6 with TRBJ1-1; a possible D gene is TRBD1 (6 bases). The CDR3 contains 14 residues. Trimming removed 4 bases from V and 0 bases from J, with 9 bases in between. The germline gives CDR1 SGHVS, CDR2 FNYEAQ. CDR3 loop: CASSSTGLNTEAFF. As DNA, the CDR3 is TGTGCCAGCAGCTCGACAGGTCTGAACACTGAAGCTTTCTTT.

The CDR3 nucleotides are TGCGCCAGCAGCCCCCTTAGCGTGGGAGGCACCGGGGAGCTGTTTTTT. Its protein is CASSPLSVGGTGELFF. The chain couples TRBV5-1 to TRBJ2-2; possible D gene TRBD2, 6 bases. The length of the CDR3 is 16 residues. The V end was cut by 4 bases, the J end by 4 bases, with 17 bases between. CDR1 and CDR2 (germline): SGHRS, YFSETQ.

V gene TRBV5-1 combines with J gene TRBJ2-3, with 14 bases fitting TRBD2. The trim removed 3 bases at V and 0 bases at J, leaving 3 bases unmatched. The CDR3 is 17 amino acids. Germline V gene sequence: CDR1 SGHRS, CDR2 YFSETQ. CDR3 nucleotide sequence: TGCGCCAGCAGCTCCCGACTAGCGGGAGGGAGCACAGATACGCAGTATTTT. Translating gives CASSSRLAGGSTDTQYF.

The V and J genes are TRBV7-2 and TRBJ1-5, with a tentative D call TRBD1 (6 bases). This CDR3 comprises 17 residues. Germline CDR1 reads SGHTA; CDR2 reads FQGNSA. Trimming pared 5 bases from V and 2 bases from J, leaving 19 bases between. CDR3 DNA sequence: TGTGCCAGCAGCCCAAGACCGGGGGCGGGAGGCAATCAGCCCCAGCATTTT. Its protein product is CASSPRPGAGGNQPQHF.

The gene calls are TRBV2 and TRBJ1-5, with 9 nucleotides matching TRBD1. This CDR3 is built from 17 residues. From germline, CDR1 is SNHLY and CDR2 FYNNEI. With 7 bases clipped from V and 2 bases from J, the junction kept 12 bases outside the gene matches. The CDR3 loop reads CASTQARTGVGNQPQHF. CDR3 nucleotide sequence: TGTGCCAGCACTCAAGCCAGGACAGGGGTGGGCAATCAGCCCCAGCATTTT.

The V and J genes are TRBV29-1 and TRBJ2-2, with D possibly TRBD2 on 7 matching bases. CDR1 and CDR2 from the germline V gene are SQVTM and ANQGSEA. Trimming cost V 4 bases and J 6 bases, with 18 bases left between them. The CDR3 covers 15 residues. The CDR3 sequence is CSVGGGGGVSGELFF. CDR3 sequence (DNA): TGCAGCGTTGGGGGGGGCGGAGGTGTCTCCGGGGAGCTGTTTTTT.

In its sample, this clonotype was seen a few times. The chain joins TRBV11-2 to TRBJ2-1; 9 bases agree with TRBD1. The V gene end was trimmed by 3 bases and the J gene end by 4 bases; junction bases not matched to a gene: 7. CDR1 is SGHAT, CDR2 FQNNGV, per germline. The CDR3 is made up of 16 amino acids. CDR3 nucleotide sequence: TGTGCCAGCAGCTTCAGGACAGGGGTAGGGTACAATGAGCAGTTCTTC. The encoded protein is CASSFRTGVGYNEQFF. Looking up the rest from reference TRBV11-2 and TRBJ2-1 gives the full variable domain: EAGVAQSPRYKIIEKRQSVAFWCNPISGHATLYWYQQILGQGPKLLIQFQNNGVVDDSQLPKDRFSAERLKGVDSTLKIQPAKLEDSAVYLCASSFRTGVGYNEQFFGPGTRLTVL.

This clonotype appeared many times. V and J are TRBV12-3 or TRBV12-4 and TRBJ1-1, with 9 bases fitting TRBD1. The junction had 7 bases not matched to a gene; V was cut back by 5 bases and J by 0 bases. This CDR3 has 16 amino acids. The CDR3 nucleotides read TGTGCCAGCAGTACGGGGACAGGGAGGATGAACACTGAAGCTTTCTTT. This gives the protein CASSTGTGRMNTEAFF.

CDR3 bases: TGTGCCACCAGCACTAGCGGGAGGGCCGTCGGTGAGCAGTTCTTC. It yields the protein CATSTSGRAVGEQFF. The genes are TRBV15 and TRBJ2-1; 12 nucleotides agree with TRBD2. The CDR3 is 15 residues long. Germline trimming cut 4 bases from V and 9 bases from J; bases unmatched to any gene: 7. Germline loops: CDR1 LNHNV, CDR2 YYDKDF (reference sequence).

This sequence joins TRBV7-2 and TRBJ2-1; D is undetermined. The germline V and J ends were trimmed by 4 bases and 0 bases, with 4 bases remaining between them. Germline V gene sequence: CDR1 SGHTA, CDR2 FQGNSA. CDR3 length equals 13 residues. CDR3 nucleotide sequence: TGTGCCAGCAGCTACGACTCCTACAATGAGCAGTTCTTC. This gives the protein CASSYDSYNEQFF.

This clonotype was counted a few times. This rearrangement joins TRBV20-1 to TRBJ1-2; D remains unclear. The CDR3 length is 13 residues. V shed 0 bases and J shed 1 base, with 6 bases lying between them. Germline V CDR1 and CDR2: DFQATT, SNEGSKA (reference sequence). The CDR3 is CSARDPINYGYTF. The CDR3 DNA is TGCAGTGCTAGAGATCCCATTAACTATGGCTACACCTTC.

This chain uses TRBV5-6 with TRBJ1-1; a weak D match, TRBD1 (5 bases). The CDR3 runs to 20 residues. The germline gives CDR1 SGHDT, CDR2 YYEEEE. Trimming pared 0 bases from V and 0 bases from J, leaving 24 bases between. The CDR3, as DNA: TGTGCCAGCAGCTTGGTCCGGGCAGGGAAAATCTTTGACATGAACACTGAAGCTTTCTTT. Translation gives CASSLVRAGKIFDMNTEAFF. Full variable domain (remainder filled in from reference TRBV5-6 and TRBJ1-1): DAGVTQSPTHLIKTRGQQVTLRCSPKSGHDTVSWYQQALGQGPQFIFQYYEEEERQRGNFPDRFSGHQFPNYSSELNVNALLLGDSALYLCASSLVRAGKIFDMNTEAFFGQGTRLTVV.

This clonotype was counted many times. This rearrangement joins TRBV20-1 to TRBJ1-5; D not certain. V was shortened by 1 base and J by 3 bases, with 7 bases between the two germline ends. CDR3 length: 13 residues. The germline V gene encodes CDR1 DFQATT and CDR2 SNEGSKA (reference sequence). The CDR3 protein is CSARVENNQPQHF. The CDR3 DNA sequence: TGCAGTGCTAGAGTCGAGAACAATCAGCCCCAGCATTTT.

The chain carries TRBV9 and TRBJ1-2; tentative D call: TRBD1 (5 bases). Germline assignment: CDR1 SGDLS and CDR2 YYNGEE. The CDR3 spans 15 residues. Trimming stripped 4 bases from V and 0 bases from J, with 13 bases between. Written as DNA, the CDR3 is TGTGCCAGCAGCCCTAGGGGTAGCTCTAACTATGGCTACACCTTC. This codes for CASSPRGSSNYGYTF.

The rearrangement joins TRBV11-1 to TRBJ1-6; D is unresolved. The CDR3 has 15 residues. Germline assignment: CDR1 SGHAT and CDR2 FQDESV (reference sequence). V lost 5 bases to trimming and J lost 2 bases, with 10 bases between them. The CDR3 nucleotides are TGTGCCAGCAGCGACTTGAGCCCCTATAATTCACCCCTCCACTTT. Its protein product is CASSDLSPYNSPLHF.

This clonotype was detected many times. This chain uses TRBV7-9 with TRBJ2-1; D might be TRBD1 (5 bases). The germline V gene encodes CDR1 SEHNR and CDR2 FQNEAQ (reference sequence). Trimming cost V 2 bases and J 3 bases, with 11 bases left between them. The CDR3 is 15 residues long. The CDR3 loop reads CASSLRQTLYNEQFF. For the CDR3, the DNA is TGTGCCAGCAGCTTACGACAGACCCTCTACAATGAGCAGTTCTTC. Combining the CDR3 with reference TRBV7-9 and TRBJ2-1 gives the whole variable domain DTGVSQNPRHKITKRGQNVTFRCDPISEHNRLYWYRQTLGQGPEFLTYFQNEAQLEKSRLLSDRFSAERPKGSFSTLEIQRTEQGDSAMYLCASSLRQTLYNEQFFGPGTRLTVL.